Listed below are T cell receptor beta chains from one sample, sequenced in a study of OX40 agonist ivuxolimab in advanced cancers. The table came from immunoSEQ multiplex PCR; TCRdb's copy has only in-frame clones and leaves some out. Here the sample spans tens of thousands of clones, approximately 90% being singletons. Source: CD4+ or CD8+ T cells sorted from blood, taken in a trial of the OX40 agonist ivuxolimab. These receptors originate from an adult with an advanced solid tumor such as melanoma, head and neck, liver or kidney cancer. The CDR3 runs from the conserved cysteine through the conserved F or W. The D gene is left open where the match is weak. Clone size is shown for a subset of rows, as once, few, many or a class of expanded clone.

len: 15; abundance: .; v_gene: TRBV5-1; d_gene: .; j_gene: TRBJ2-3; CDR3nt: TGCGCCAGCAGCTTGATAGGGGCTGGCACAGATACGCAGTATTTT; CDR3aa: CASSLIGAGTDTQYF
len: 14; abundance: .; v_gene: TRBV6-5; d_gene: TRBD2; j_gene: TRBJ2-2; CDR3nt: TGTGCCAGCAGTTCGGGACTAGCGCCCGGGGAGCTGTTTTTT; CDR3aa: CASSSGLAPGELFF
len: 16; abundance: .; v_gene: TRBV15; d_gene: .; j_gene: TRBJ2-5; CDR3nt: TGTGCCACCAGCATATCTTTAGCGGTTGGGAGGGAGACCCAGTACTTC; CDR3aa: CATSISLAVGRETQYF
len: 14; abundance: .; v_gene: TRBV14; d_gene: .; j_gene: TRBJ2-7; CDR3nt: TGTGCCAGCAGCCAGCTCTGGCGGAACTACGAGCAGTACTTC; CDR3aa: CASSQLWRNYEQYF
len: 16; abundance: .; v_gene: TRBV19; d_gene: .; j_gene: TRBJ2-1; CDR3nt: TGTGCCAGTAGTATTAGGGGGACCAGCTCCTACAATGAGCAGTTCTTC; CDR3aa: CASSIRGTSSYNEQFF
len: 12; abundance: .; v_gene: TRBV6-4; d_gene: .; j_gene: TRBJ1-5; CDR3nt: TGTGCCAGCAGTGACTCCATTACTCCCCAGCATTTT; CDR3aa: CASSDSITPQHF
len: 17; abundance: .; v_gene: TRBV18; d_gene: TRBD2; j_gene: TRBJ2-5; CDR3nt: TGTGCCAGCTCAAAAGGGACTAGCGGGAGATCGCGAGAGACCCAGTACTTC; CDR3aa: CASSKGTSGRSRETQYF
len: 15; abundance: once; v_gene: TRBV7-3; d_gene: TRBD1; j_gene: TRBJ2-1; CDR3nt: TGTGCCAGCAGCTTAGAGGGGACAGGTCTCAATGAGCAGTTCTTC; CDR3aa: CASSLEGTGLNEQFF
len: 20; abundance: .; v_gene: TRBV9; d_gene: TRBD2; j_gene: TRBJ2-3; CDR3nt: TGTGCCAGCAGCGTAGACCCAGGGCATGGGACTAGCGGGAGGGGATATACGCAGTATTTT; CDR3aa: CASSVDPGHGTSGRGYTQYF
len: 19; abundance: once; v_gene: TRBV14; d_gene: TRBD1; j_gene: TRBJ2-7; CDR3nt: TGTGCCAGCAGCCAACTACTACTCCGGGACAGGGGGGGATCCTACGAGCAGTACTTC; CDR3aa: CASSQLLLRDRGGSYEQYF
len: 16; abundance: .; v_gene: TRBV11-3; d_gene: TRBD2; j_gene: TRBJ2-1; CDR3nt: TGTGCCAGCAGCTTTCGGGCGGGAGCCTCCTACAATGAGCAGTTCTTC; CDR3aa: CASSFRAGASYNEQFF
len: 13; abundance: .; v_gene: TRBV4-3; d_gene: .; j_gene: TRBJ2-1; CDR3nt: TGCGCCAGCAGCGCGGGTCGGGGGCTTGAGCAGTTCTTC; CDR3aa: CASSAGRGLEQFF
len: 15; abundance: .; v_gene: TRBV6-6; d_gene: .; j_gene: TRBJ1-1; CDR3nt: TGTGCCAGCCGTTCGGGGGGCTCCCAAAACACTGAAGCTTTCTTT; CDR3aa: CASRSGGSQNTEAFF
len: 15; abundance: .; v_gene: TRBV9; d_gene: .; j_gene: TRBJ2-7; CDR3nt: TGTGCCAGCAGCGTCAGTGTGGCTAGAAACTACGAGCAGTACTTC; CDR3aa: CASSVSVARNYEQYF
len: 15; abundance: once; v_gene: TRBV7-2; d_gene: .; j_gene: TRBJ1-1; CDR3nt: TGTGCCAGCAGCTCATCCCAGGGGCTCAACACTGAAGCTTTCTTT; CDR3aa: CASSSSQGLNTEAFF
len: 15; abundance: once; v_gene: TRBV25-1; d_gene: TRBD1; j_gene: TRBJ2-5; CDR3nt: TGTGCCAGCAGCTTAGGGATACAGGGGGCGGAGACCCAGTACTTC; CDR3aa: CASSLGIQGAETQYF
len: 16; abundance: .; v_gene: TRBV4-3; d_gene: .; j_gene: TRBJ2-2; CDR3nt: TGCGCCAGCAGCCAACTCCTAGGGGTCAACACCGGGGAGCTGTTTTTT; CDR3aa: CASSQLLGVNTGELFF
len: 14; abundance: .; v_gene: TRBV7-9; d_gene: TRBD1; j_gene: TRBJ2-7; CDR3nt: TGTGCCAGCAGCTGGGGACAGGGGGCCTACGAGCAGTACTTC; CDR3aa: CASSWGQGAYEQYF
len: 15; abundance: .; v_gene: TRBV7-2; d_gene: .; j_gene: TRBJ2-3; CDR3nt: TGTGCCAGCAGCTTAATGTTCCTGAACACAGATACGCAGTATTTT; CDR3aa: CASSLMFLNTDTQYF
len: 16; abundance: .; v_gene: TRBV19; d_gene: .; j_gene: TRBJ1-5; CDR3nt: TGTGCCAGTAGTATCTCAGCACGGACTCACAATCAGCCCCAGCATTTT; CDR3aa: CASSISARTHNQPQHF
len: 15; abundance: .; v_gene: TRBV10-3; d_gene: TRBD2; j_gene: TRBJ2-1; CDR3nt: TGTGCCATGGCTCCGGGACTAGCCGGACGCAATGAGCAGTTCTTC; CDR3aa: CAMAPGLAGRNEQFF
len: 14; abundance: .; v_gene: TRBV7-3; d_gene: .; j_gene: TRBJ1-2; CDR3nt: TGTGCCACCCGGACTGGTCGGACAATCTATGGCTACACCTTC; CDR3aa: CATRTGRTIYGYTF
len: 13; abundance: once; v_gene: TRBV7-2; d_gene: .; j_gene: TRBJ2-7; CDR3nt: TGTGCCAGCAGCTCCGGGTCCTCCTACGAGCAGTACTTC; CDR3aa: CASSSGSSYEQYF
len: 14; abundance: .; v_gene: TRBV7-9; d_gene: TRBD1; j_gene: TRBJ2-7; CDR3nt: TGTGCCAGCAGCCCGGACAGGTGGATTTACGAGCAGTACTTC; CDR3aa: CASSPDRWIYEQYF
len: 14; abundance: .; v_gene: TRBV19; d_gene: TRBD1; j_gene: TRBJ2-7; CDR3nt: TGTGCCAGTAGTAAAGACAGGGACCCCTACGAGCAGTACTTC; CDR3aa: CASSKDRDPYEQYF
len: 10; abundance: .; v_gene: TRBV20-1; d_gene: .; j_gene: TRBJ2-7; CDR3nt: TGCAGTGCTAGAGCCTACGAGCAGTACTTC; CDR3aa: CSARAYEQYF
len: 15; abundance: .; v_gene: TRBV11-1; d_gene: TRBD1; j_gene: TRBJ2-5; CDR3nt: TGTGCCAGCAGCTTAGGAGGGACAGGCCAAGAGACCCAGTACTTC; CDR3aa: CASSLGGTGQETQYF
len: 11; abundance: few; v_gene: TRBV18; d_gene: .; j_gene: TRBJ1-2; CDR3nt: TGTGCCAGCTCACCACCGGGCCCCGTCACCTTC; CDR3aa: CASSPPGPVTF
len: 16; abundance: .; v_gene: TRBV5-6; d_gene: TRBD1; j_gene: TRBJ1-4; CDR3nt: TGTGCCAGCAGCTTCGATACTGGACAGGGACCGGAAAAACTGTTTTTT; CDR3aa: CASSFDTGQGPEKLFF
len: 17; abundance: once; v_gene: TRBV11-3; d_gene: .; j_gene: TRBJ1-5; CDR3nt: TGTGCCAGCAGCTTGCACCGATGTGGCAGGGAACATCAGCCCCAGCATTTT; CDR3aa: CASSLHRCGREHQPQHF
len: 13; abundance: .; v_gene: TRBV28; d_gene: .; j_gene: TRBJ1-2; CDR3nt: TGTGCCAGCATCCCGGGACGGGCCTATGGCTACACCTTC; CDR3aa: CASIPGRAYGYTF
len: 17; abundance: .; v_gene: TRBV9; d_gene: .; j_gene: TRBJ2-3; CDR3nt: TGTGCCAGCAGCGCACCACTTAACAGGGTTAAGACAGATACGCAGTATTTT; CDR3aa: CASSAPLNRVKTDTQYF
len: 15; abundance: .; v_gene: TRBV19; d_gene: TRBD1; j_gene: TRBJ1-1; CDR3nt: TGTGCCAGTAGTATGAGGACAGGGATGAACACTGAAGCTTTCTTT; CDR3aa: CASSMRTGMNTEAFF
len: 15; abundance: .; v_gene: TRBV5-4; d_gene: TRBD2; j_gene: TRBJ2-7; CDR3nt: TGTGCCAGCAGCTTGGTCGGACTAGTCAGCGACGAGCAGTACTTC; CDR3aa: CASSLVGLVSDEQYF
len: 19; abundance: .; v_gene: TRBV7-3; d_gene: TRBD2; j_gene: TRBJ2-1; CDR3nt: TGTGCCAGCAGCTTAAGGGGACTAGCGGGAGGGCTGTCCTACAATGAGCAGTTCTTC; CDR3aa: CASSLRGLAGGLSYNEQFF
len: 16; abundance: .; v_gene: TRBV9; d_gene: TRBD2; j_gene: TRBJ2-1; CDR3nt: TGTGCCAGCAGCGTAAGCGGGGGGGACTTCTACAATGAGCAGTTCTTC; CDR3aa: CASSVSGGDFYNEQFF
len: 14; abundance: .; v_gene: TRBV19; d_gene: .; j_gene: TRBJ2-3; CDR3nt: TGTGCCAGTAGTATTCTCGACCCGACAGATACGCAGTATTTT; CDR3aa: CASSILDPTDTQYF
len: 16; abundance: .; v_gene: TRBV4-1; d_gene: .; j_gene: TRBJ1-1; CDR3nt: TGCGCCAGCAGCCAAGAGGTCTCGAGGTCCCATACTGAAGCTTTCTTT; CDR3aa: CASSQEVSRSHTEAFF
len: 14; abundance: .; v_gene: TRBV7-3; d_gene: .; j_gene: TRBJ2-3; CDR3nt: TGTGCCAGCAGCCCCGCGGCCCACACAGATACGCAGTATTTT; CDR3aa: CASSPAAHTDTQYF
len: 16; abundance: .; v_gene: TRBV7-9; d_gene: .; j_gene: TRBJ1-2; CDR3nt: TGTGCCAGCACCCCAGACGGCCCGATTGTGGACTATGGCTACACCTTC; CDR3aa: CASTPDGPIVDYGYTF
len: 16; abundance: .; v_gene: TRBV7-2; d_gene: .; j_gene: TRBJ1-1; CDR3nt: TGTGCCAGCAGCTTAGGTCCCTTACTTAGGGACACTGAAGCTTTCTTT; CDR3aa: CASSLGPLLRDTEAFF
len: 14; abundance: .; v_gene: TRBV7-3; d_gene: .; j_gene: TRBJ2-5; CDR3nt: TGTGCCAGCAGCCCCGGGGACGCAGGGGAGACCCAGTACTTC; CDR3aa: CASSPGDAGETQYF
len: 11; abundance: .; v_gene: TRBV2; d_gene: .; j_gene: TRBJ2-1; CDR3nt: TGTGCCAGCAGAGCTGTGCAAGTTAAGTTCTTC; CDR3aa: CASRAVQVKFF
len: 16; abundance: .; v_gene: TRBV4-2; d_gene: .; j_gene: TRBJ2-7; CDR3nt: TGTGCCAGCAGCCCGGTTGGTCGGGAGTCCTCCTACGAGCAGTACTTC; CDR3aa: CASSPVGRESSYEQYF
len: 12; abundance: .; v_gene: TRBV5-5; d_gene: .; j_gene: TRBJ2-3; CDR3nt: TGTGCCAGCAGCTTCGAAATGGATACGCAGTATTTT; CDR3aa: CASSFEMDTQYF
len: 15; abundance: once; v_gene: TRBV9; d_gene: TRBD2; j_gene: TRBJ2-1; CDR3nt: TGTGCCAGCAGCTTGCGGGAGGGCTCCTACAATGAGCAGTTCTTC; CDR3aa: CASSLREGSYNEQFF
len: 15; abundance: .; v_gene: TRBV4-1; d_gene: .; j_gene: TRBJ1-3; CDR3nt: TGCGCCAGCAGCCGATTAGGGGGTTTTGGAAACACCATATATTTT; CDR3aa: CASSRLGGFGNTIYF
len: 15; abundance: .; v_gene: TRBV5-1; d_gene: .; j_gene: TRBJ2-3; CDR3nt: TGCGCCAGCAGCTTGGAGAGGAGGGAAATAGATACGCAGTATTTT; CDR3aa: CASSLERREIDTQYF
len: 16; abundance: once; v_gene: TRBV6-5; d_gene: TRBD2; j_gene: TRBJ2-1; CDR3nt: TGTGCCAGCAGTTACTCGATTCCTAGCGGGCAAGGTGAGCAGTTCTTC; CDR3aa: CASSYSIPSGQGEQFF
len: 14; abundance: .; v_gene: TRBV9; d_gene: .; j_gene: TRBJ1-6; CDR3nt: TGTGCCAGCAGCGTTGCGGGGGGGGAGTCACCCCTCCACTTT; CDR3aa: CASSVAGGESPLHF
len: 16; abundance: .; v_gene: TRBV2; d_gene: .; j_gene: TRBJ1-1; CDR3nt: TGTGCCAGCAGTGAAGGGGGCACTGGGGTAAGCGCTGAAGCTTTCTTT; CDR3aa: CASSEGGTGVSAEAFF
len: 16; abundance: .; v_gene: TRBV7-9; d_gene: .; j_gene: TRBJ2-7; CDR3nt: TGTGCCAGCAGCTTAACAAATAGGGGGGCCTCCTACGAGCAGTACTTC; CDR3aa: CASSLTNRGASYEQYF
len: 12; abundance: .; v_gene: TRBV30; d_gene: .; j_gene: TRBJ2-7; CDR3nt: TGTGCCTGGAGTTTACAGGGCTACGAGCAGTACTTC; CDR3aa: CAWSLQGYEQYF